The clone carrying this T cell receptor (beta chain) was counted ten times or more. Antigen unknown. TCRdb re-derived calls from the RT-PCR reads in MiXCR, one entry per CDR3 protein. The sample holds roughly 180,000 distinct CDR3 sequences, around 9% seen once. This record comes from a study of response to subunit inactivated influenza vaccine. The germline V gene encodes CDR1 ENHRY and CDR2 SYGVKD. V was cut by 2 bases and J by 2 bases, with 8 bases left in between. The CDR3 totals 14 residues. Study observations and caveats: Few additional T cells are recruited per seasonal influenza vaccination, authors suggested.

Sequencing used non-naive T cells sorted from PBMCs, obtained on the day of vaccination. The sequence came from a man aged 50 or older who received an inactivated influenza vaccine. The rearrangement uses TRBV10-3 and TRBJ2-3; a possible D gene is TRBD1 (6 bases). CDR3 DNA: TGTGCCATCAGTGAGAGGGGGAACACAGATACGCAGTATTTT. Its protein product is CAISERGNTDTQYF.